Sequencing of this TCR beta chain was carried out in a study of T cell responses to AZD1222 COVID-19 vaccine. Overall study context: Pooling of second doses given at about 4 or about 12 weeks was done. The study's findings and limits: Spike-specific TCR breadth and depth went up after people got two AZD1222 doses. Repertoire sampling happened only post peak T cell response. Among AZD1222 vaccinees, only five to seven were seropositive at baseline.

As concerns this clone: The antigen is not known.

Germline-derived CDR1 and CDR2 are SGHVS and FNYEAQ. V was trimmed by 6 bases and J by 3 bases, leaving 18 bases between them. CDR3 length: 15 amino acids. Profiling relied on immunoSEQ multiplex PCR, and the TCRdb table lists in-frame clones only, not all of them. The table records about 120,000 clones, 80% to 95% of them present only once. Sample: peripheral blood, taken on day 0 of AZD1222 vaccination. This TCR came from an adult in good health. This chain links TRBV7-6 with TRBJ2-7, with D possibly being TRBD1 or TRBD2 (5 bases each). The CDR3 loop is CASSLGQGEHYEQYF. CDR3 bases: TGTGCCAGCAGTCTTGGGCAGGGAGAGCACTACGAGCAGTACTTC.